Here is one TCR beta chain with its context. Its antigen is currently not known. No much larger clone exists at a distance of one base, and base qualities are not known. This record comes from a study of tumor-infiltrating lymphocytes in oesophageal squamous cell carcinoma (TCRdb year 2016). Its CDR3 holds 15 amino acids, cysteine through phenylalanine. Only the CDR3 DNA stays, 45 bases, in frame from base 1. Per the germline V gene (reference sequence), DFQATT is the CDR1 and SNEGSKA is the CDR2. Deletion took 3 bases off V and 0 bases off J, with a span of 11 bases between the germline ends. The method was PCR. These reads were obtained on an Illumina HiSeq 2000. TCRdb ran its own pipeline on the public reads, namely fastp trimming at Q25 and MiXCR clone calling, and kept in-frame beta chains. Each record represents a unique CDR3 protein, reported with the most common genes and DNA among its rows. Recorded for this sample are roughly 14,000 distinct CDR3 sequences; 40% to 50% of them occurred a single time. The ten most abundant clones make up around 15% of the sample.

Sequences were obtained from blood. The chain is encoded by TRBV20-1 joined to TRBJ2-2, with the D segment identity uncertain. This TCR was sampled from a male donor with esophageal squamous cell carcinoma. The CDR3 sequence is CSASLRQTNTGELFF. In nucleotide form, the sequence is TGCAGTGCTAGTTTGCGCCAGACGAACACCGGGGAGCTGTTTTTT.